Detailed here is one T cell receptor beta chain. Repertoires were generated with immunoSEQ multiplex PCR, while TCRdb's copy carries only in-frame clones and drops some. The profile shows 300,000 or so clones, about 88% of them singletons. The data were taken from a study of blood T cell repertoires in COVID-19. The wider study: From the United States, Italy and Spain came samples of acute and convalescent COVID-19. Sample material is recorded as cDNA or gDNA derived from T cells, B-cell-depleted T cells, or PBMCs.

The CDR3 runs 14 residues. The germline V gene has CDR1 SGHDT and CDR2 YYEEEE. The trim removed 4 bases at V and 0 bases at J, leaving 4 bases unmatched. Sequenced: PBMCs or T cells enriched from blood (not recorded which). The gene calls are TRBV5-6 and TRBJ2-7; 7 bases are shared with TRBD2. This clonotype was sampled from a woman in her 30s who had recovered from COVID-19. CDR3 amino acids: CASSLGLDSYEQYF. The DNA of the CDR3 is TGTGCCAGCAGCCTTGGACTAGACTCCTACGAGCAGTACTTC.